Below, one T cell receptor (beta chain) is given with its context. No antigen is known for it. Given a far larger clone just one base away, this is likely a sequencing read error. This entry comes from a study of blood T cells in healthy people across ages. Study details: About one barcoded beta molecule was captured per two T cells (by template switching).

It was with a sample-barcoded 5' primer and a J-beta primer mix that a second PCR of about 6 to 12 cycles was run. TCRdb processed the 5' RACE reads anew with MiXCR; each CDR3 protein has one entry. The sample records roughly 1.7 million distinct CDR3 sequences, about 31% being singletons. The CDR3 covers 12 residues. Germline CDR1 is SGHTA and CDR2 is FQGTGA. Overall study findings and caveats: Diversity figures derived from one million T cells were judged to underestimate the true value. The long-lived group displayed more naive CD4+ cells, plus higher diversity, than the aged donors did. Older age coincided with a roughly linear decline in TCR beta diversity per million T cells.

The specimen was blood. This clonotype was obtained from a woman in her twenties or thirties in good health. J is TRBJ2-1 and V is TRBV7-3; no reliable D call. The CDR3 reads CASSLGYNERFF. CDR3 DNA: TGTGCCAGCAGCTTAGGGTACAATGAGCGGTTCTTC.